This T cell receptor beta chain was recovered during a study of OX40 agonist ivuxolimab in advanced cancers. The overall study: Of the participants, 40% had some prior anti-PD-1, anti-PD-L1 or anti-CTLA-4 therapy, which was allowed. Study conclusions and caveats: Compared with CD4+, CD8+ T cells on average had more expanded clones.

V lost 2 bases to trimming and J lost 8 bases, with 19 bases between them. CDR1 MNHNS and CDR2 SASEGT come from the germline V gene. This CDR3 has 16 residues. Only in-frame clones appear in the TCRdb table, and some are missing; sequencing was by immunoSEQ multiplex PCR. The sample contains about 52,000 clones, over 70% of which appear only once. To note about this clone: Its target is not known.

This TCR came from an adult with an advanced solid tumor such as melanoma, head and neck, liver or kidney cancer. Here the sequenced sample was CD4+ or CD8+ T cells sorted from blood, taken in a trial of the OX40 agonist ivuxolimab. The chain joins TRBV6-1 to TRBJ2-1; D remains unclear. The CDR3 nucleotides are TGTGCCAGCAGTGAACTTCATAGGCAGGCCAGACATGAGCAGTTCTTC. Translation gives CASSELHRQARHEQFF.